This T cell receptor beta chain is drawn from a study of technical replicates of blood from four donors (dated by TCRdb to 2016 to 2017). Library prep was done by the immunoSEQ multiplex PCR assay. The table was pulled from immuneACCESS by TCRdb, which kept in-frame rearrangements only. Such tables lose some clones; where checked, under half of the loss comes from unresolved V genes, and the rest has no known cause. Counted in this sample were about 76,000 clones; about 86% of them appeared once. The ten largest clones represent about 5.1% of the sample. As regards this clone: This receptor's antigen is unknown. Qualities for individual bases were not recorded, and no much larger clone is one base off.

The CDR3 goes from the cysteine to the phenylalanine over 14 residues. The DNA shown is the 42-base CDR3, in frame from base 1. As encoded in the germline V gene (reference sequence), CDR1 is SEHNR while CDR2 is FQNEAQ. Unmatched junction bases come to 8, with V trimmed by 6 bases and J by 6 bases. Recombination connected TRBV7-9 to TRBJ2-7; a stretch of 10 junction bases matches TRBD2. This clonotype was obtained from a human donor in good health. Some clones in this sample may be carry-over from other donors' samples. Sequenced: PBMCs. The nucleotide sequence reads TGTGCCAGCAGTCCAGCGGGAGGGCCCGGCGAGCAGTACTTC. This encodes CASSPAGGPGEQYF.